Shown below are 8 T cell receptor beta chains from a single sample sequenced in a study of shared clonotypes between healthy human individuals. Only CD45RO-negative cells positively selected for CCR7 counted as naive CD8 cells, so terminally differentiated effector memory CD45RA+ cells were excluded. The data were produced by immunoSEQ multiplex PCR, yet TCRdb's version contains in-frame clones alone and is incomplete. The repertoire includes about 1,800,000 clones, roughly 95% of them detected once, and 0.9% to 1.5% sits in the top ten. The specimen sequenced was naive CD8+ T cells sorted from blood. The receptors originated from a man in his late teens or twenties in good health.

This clone was counted between two and nine times. This chain links TRBV4-3 with TRBJ1-5, with 7 bases fitting TRBD1. J was trimmed by 3 bases and V by 0 bases; bases with no gene match: 2. This CDR3 comprises 15 residues. Germline loops: CDR1 LGHNA, CDR2 YSLEER. CDR3 in amino acids: CASSQDRGFNQPQHF. DNA of the CDR3: TGCGCCAGCAGCCAAGACAGGGGGTTCAATCAGCCCCAGCATTTT.

The V call is TRBV9, the J call TRBJ1-4, with D possibly matching TRBD1 (6 bases). Trimming cost V 1 base and J 6 bases, with 10 bases left between them. The CDR3 extends over 14 amino acids. CDR1 is SGDLS, CDR2 YYNGEE, per germline. The DNA of the CDR3 is TGTGCCAGCAGCGTATGGGGGGGCGATGAAAAACTGTTTTTT. Translating gives CASSVWGGDEKLFF.

The CDR3 protein is CASRLGFRDGGYTF. DNA of the CDR3: TGTGCCAGCAGACTAGGGTTCAGGGATGGCGGCTACACCTTC. The chain carries TRBV6-5 and TRBJ1-2, with D possibly being TRBD1 (5 bases). Germline-derived CDR1 and CDR2 are MNHEY and SVGAGI. The CDR3 has 14 amino acids. V lost 6 bases and J 8 bases, leaving 19 bases between the germline ends.

For this clone: This same CDR3 is encoded by further DNA sequences in the sample. The rearrangement links TRBV6-1 to TRBJ2-7, with TRBD1 as a possible D gene (6 bases). V lost 3 bases, J lost 4 bases, and 10 bases lay in between. CDR1 and CDR2 (germline): MNHNS, SASEGT. The CDR3 extends over 13 amino acids. CDR3: CASSDRGSYEQYF. The DNA of the CDR3 is TGTGCCAGCAGTGACAGGGGTTCTTACGAGCAGTACTTC.

This chain links TRBV19 with TRBJ2-7, with TRBD1 identical over 9 bases. This CDR3 contains 15 residues. The germline CDR1 and CDR2 sequences are LNHDA and SQIVND (reference sequence). Trimming removed 5 bases from V and 0 bases from J; junction bases left unmatched: 5. The CDR3 bases are TGTGCCAGTAGTCGACAGGGGGTACTCTCCTACGAGCAGTACTTC. This translates into CASSRQGVLSYEQYF.

The rearrangement joins TRBV6-1 to TRBJ1-5; a weak D match, TRBD1 (5 bases). CDR3 length: 16 amino acids. Trimming stripped 0 bases from V and 4 bases from J, with 13 bases between. Germline CDR1 reads MNHNS; CDR2 reads SASEGT. The CDR3 loop is CASSEALRGGNQPQHF. The DNA for the CDR3 is TGTGCCAGCAGTGAAGCGCTAAGGGGAGGAAATCAGCCCCAGCATTTT.

The chain employs TRBV28 and TRBJ2-7; no definite D call. V lost 3 bases, J lost 5 bases, and 11 bases lay in between. Germline V gene lookup returns CDR1 MDHEN and CDR2 SYDVKM. This CDR3 has 13 amino acids. CDR3 region: CASSFSGRHEQYF. The CDR3 DNA sequence: TGTGCCAGCAGTTTTTCAGGACGACACGAGCAGTACTTC. The entire variable domain, with the rest obtained from reference TRBV28 and TRBJ2-7, is as follows: DVKVTQSSRYLVKRTGEKVFLECVQDMDHENMFWYRQDPGLGLRLIYFSYDVKMKEKGDIPEGYSVSREKKERFSLILESASTNQTSMYLCASSFSGRHEQYFGPGTRLTVT.

The rearrangement links TRBV4-1 to TRBJ1-4; D may be TRBD1 (5 bases). Trimming shortened V by 6 bases and J by 0 bases, and 11 bases separated the two germline ends. Germline CDR1 MGHRA, CDR2 YSYEKL. There are 15 residues in the CDR3. Here the CDR3 reads CASRWGPATNEKLFF. As DNA, the CDR3 is TGCGCCAGCAGGTGGGGACCCGCAACTAATGAAAAACTGTTTTTT.